Sequencing of this T cell receptor (beta chain) was carried out in a study of T cell changes during pregnancy in multiple sclerosis. Repertoires were generated with immunoSEQ multiplex PCR, while TCRdb's copy carries only in-frame clones and drops some. Of about 42,000 clones listed, more than 85% are singletons. V gave up 2 bases and J gave up 7 bases, with 15 bases separating them. CDR1 is SGHAT, CDR2 FQNNGV, per germline. There are 16 residues in the CDR3. Sequences were derived from CD4+ T cells from peripheral blood mononuclear cells, sampled after pregnancy. The TCR sequence derives from a female donor in good health, enrolled as a control in a pregnancy study. This chain links TRBV11-2 with TRBJ1-6; D is perhaps TRBD1 (5 bases). In nucleotides, the CDR3 is TGTGCCAGCAGCTTATCTTCGGGGGTATTGAATTCACCCCTCCACTTT. As protein: CASSLSSGVLNSPLHF.